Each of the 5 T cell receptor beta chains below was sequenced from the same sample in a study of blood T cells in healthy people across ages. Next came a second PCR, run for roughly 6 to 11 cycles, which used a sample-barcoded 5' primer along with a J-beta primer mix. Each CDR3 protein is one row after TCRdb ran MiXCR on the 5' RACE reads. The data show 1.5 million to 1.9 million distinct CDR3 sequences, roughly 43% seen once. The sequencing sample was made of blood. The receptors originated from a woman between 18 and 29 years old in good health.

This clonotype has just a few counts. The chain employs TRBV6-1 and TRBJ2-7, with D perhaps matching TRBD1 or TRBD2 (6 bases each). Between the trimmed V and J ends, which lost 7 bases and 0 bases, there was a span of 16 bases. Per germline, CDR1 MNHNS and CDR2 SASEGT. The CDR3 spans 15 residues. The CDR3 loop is CASNDRRRVSYEQYF. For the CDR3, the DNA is TGTGCCAGCAACGACAGGAGGAGGGTCTCCTACGAGCAGTACTTC.

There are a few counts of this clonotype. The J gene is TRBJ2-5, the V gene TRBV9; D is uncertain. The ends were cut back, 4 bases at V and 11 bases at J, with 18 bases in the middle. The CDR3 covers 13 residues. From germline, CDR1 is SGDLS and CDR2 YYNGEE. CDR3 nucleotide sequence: TGTGCCAGCAGCCCCCGACTCTACAATGAGCAGTACTTC. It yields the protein CASSPRLYNEQYF.

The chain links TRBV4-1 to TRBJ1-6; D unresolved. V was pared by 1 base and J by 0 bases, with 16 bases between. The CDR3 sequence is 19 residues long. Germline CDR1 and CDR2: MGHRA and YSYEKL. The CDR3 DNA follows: TGCGCCAGCAGCCAAGGGGTACTGAAATCCCCCTCCTATAATTCACCCCTCCACTTT. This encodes CASSQGVLKSPSYNSPLHF.

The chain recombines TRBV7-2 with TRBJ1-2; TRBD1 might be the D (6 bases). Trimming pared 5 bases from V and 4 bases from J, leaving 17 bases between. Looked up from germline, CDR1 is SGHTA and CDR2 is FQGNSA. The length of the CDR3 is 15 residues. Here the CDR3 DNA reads TGTGCCAGCAGCCCCGCCCAGACAGGCTTCTATGGCTACACCTTC. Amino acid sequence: CASSPAQTGFYGYTF.

The CDR3 DNA is TGTGCCAGCAGTTTCGAGGGTGGTTGGAATGAGCAGTTCTTC. Amino acids: CASSFEGGWNEQFF. This chain uses TRBV27 with TRBJ2-1; D possibly corresponds to TRBD2 (5 bases). V was shortened by 3 bases and J by 7 bases, with 13 bases between the two germline ends. Germline loops: CDR1 MNHEY, CDR2 SMNVEV (reference sequence). This CDR3 is built from 14 residues.